This TCR beta chain was captured in a study of T cell changes during pregnancy in multiple sclerosis. Assay used: immunoSEQ multiplex PCR; TCRdb lists only in-frame clones, some missing. The repertoire holds fewer than 150,000 clones, with 90% to 96% as singletons. The V gene end was trimmed by 2 bases and the J gene end by 9 bases; junction bases not matched to a gene: 4. Germline-derived CDR1 and CDR2 are SGHNT and YYREEE (reference sequence). The CDR3 contains 15 residues. The starting material was peripheral blood, obtained after pregnancy. The V gene is TRBV5-4, the J gene TRBJ2-1; TRBD2 agrees at 14 bases. The sequence was obtained from a female donor with multiple sclerosis, enrolled in a pregnancy study. The chain's CDR3 is CASSLGTSGSVEQFF. CDR3 nucleotides: TGTGCCAGCAGCTTAGGGACTAGCGGGAGCGTTGAGCAGTTCTTC.